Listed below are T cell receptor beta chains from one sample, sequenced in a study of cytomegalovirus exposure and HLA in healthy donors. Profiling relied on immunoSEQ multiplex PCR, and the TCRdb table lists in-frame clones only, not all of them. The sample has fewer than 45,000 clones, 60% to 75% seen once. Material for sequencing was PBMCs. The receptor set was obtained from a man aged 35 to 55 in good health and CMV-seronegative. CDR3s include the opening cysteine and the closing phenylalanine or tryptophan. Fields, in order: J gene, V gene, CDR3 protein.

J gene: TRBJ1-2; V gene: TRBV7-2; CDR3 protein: CASSVRRDGYTF
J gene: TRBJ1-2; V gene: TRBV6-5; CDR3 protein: CASSRGQAGYTF
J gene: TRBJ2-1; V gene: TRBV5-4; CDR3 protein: CASSRSSGEPYNEQFF
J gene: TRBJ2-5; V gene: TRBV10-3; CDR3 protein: CAIRSTALQETQYF
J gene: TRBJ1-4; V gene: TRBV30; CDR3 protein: CAWSEAGRLEEKLFF
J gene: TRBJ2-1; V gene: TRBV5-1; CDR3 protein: CASSPAAGGHNEQFF
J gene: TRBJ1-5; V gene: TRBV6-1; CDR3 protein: CAGGQPYSNQPQHF
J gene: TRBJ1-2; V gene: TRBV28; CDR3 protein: CASSTGGRLDGVVPRYGYTF
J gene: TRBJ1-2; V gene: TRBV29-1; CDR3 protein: CSTQTGDGYGYTF
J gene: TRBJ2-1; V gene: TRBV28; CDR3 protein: CASSLRGTGGVHEQFF
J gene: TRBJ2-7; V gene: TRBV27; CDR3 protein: CASGPVRQGAYEQYF
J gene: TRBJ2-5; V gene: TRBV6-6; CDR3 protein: CASSPGTQQETQYF
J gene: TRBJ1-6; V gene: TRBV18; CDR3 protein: CASSRDSGNSPLHF
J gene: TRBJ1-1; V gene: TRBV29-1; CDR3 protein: CSVDGPSQNTEAFF
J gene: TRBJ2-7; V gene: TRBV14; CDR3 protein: CASSNLVGGGEQYF
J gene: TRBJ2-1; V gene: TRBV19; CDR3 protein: CASSQTGGAGSNEQFF
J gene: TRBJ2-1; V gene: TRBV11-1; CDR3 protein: CASSSATSGFEVEQFF
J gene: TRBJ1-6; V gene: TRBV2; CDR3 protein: CASKEMSSYNSPLHF
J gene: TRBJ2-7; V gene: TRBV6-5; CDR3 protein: CASSYHGGQGTYEQYF
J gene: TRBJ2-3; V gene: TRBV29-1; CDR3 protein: CSVESASGFTDTQYF
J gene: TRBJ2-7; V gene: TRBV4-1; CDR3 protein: CASSPATGGLLGYEQYF
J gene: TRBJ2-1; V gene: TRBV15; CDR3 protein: CATSRELAVPYNEQFF
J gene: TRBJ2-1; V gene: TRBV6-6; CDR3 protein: CASIKTNTNEQFF
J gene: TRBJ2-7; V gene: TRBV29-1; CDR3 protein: CSVEGGQAYEQYF
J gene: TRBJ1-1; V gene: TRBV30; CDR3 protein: CAWSEGRSNTEAFF
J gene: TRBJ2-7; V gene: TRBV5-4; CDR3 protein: CASSSTGNAYEQYF
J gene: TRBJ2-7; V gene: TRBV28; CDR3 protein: CASSRTGDRLTYEQYF
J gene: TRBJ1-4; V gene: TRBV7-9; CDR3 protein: CASSAGQGESTNEKLFF
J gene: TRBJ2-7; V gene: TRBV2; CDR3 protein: CANRAIYSYEQYF
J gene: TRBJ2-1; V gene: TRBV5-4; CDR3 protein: CASSLGLAGRDEQFF
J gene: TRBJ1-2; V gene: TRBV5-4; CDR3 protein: CASSWGDRAYGYTF
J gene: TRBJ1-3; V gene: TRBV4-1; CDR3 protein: CASSLGQGAISGNTIYF
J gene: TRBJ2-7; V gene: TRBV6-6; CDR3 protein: CASGGGTDTYEQYF
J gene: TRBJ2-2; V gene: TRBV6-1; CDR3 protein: CASSLSRNGELFF
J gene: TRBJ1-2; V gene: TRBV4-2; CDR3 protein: CASSQGTGDGYTF
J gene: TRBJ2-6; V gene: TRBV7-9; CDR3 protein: CASSPPVSGANVLTF
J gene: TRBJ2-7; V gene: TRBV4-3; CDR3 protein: CASSQDVNSGADIPYEQYF
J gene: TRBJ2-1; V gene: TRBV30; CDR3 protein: CAWSAQGANEQFF
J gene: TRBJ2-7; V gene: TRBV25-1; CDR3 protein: CASSRDYYEQYF
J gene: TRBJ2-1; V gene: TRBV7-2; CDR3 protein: CASSLPGVPYNEQFF
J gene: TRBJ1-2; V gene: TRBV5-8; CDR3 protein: CASSQGQGFNGYTF
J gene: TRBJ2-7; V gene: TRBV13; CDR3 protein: CASSSTGGTYEQYF
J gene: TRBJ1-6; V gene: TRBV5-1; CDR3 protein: CASSLVAINNSPLHF
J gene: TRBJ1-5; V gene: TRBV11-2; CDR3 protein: CASSRAGSNQPQHF
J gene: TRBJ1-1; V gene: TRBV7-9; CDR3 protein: CASSFGQGTEAFF
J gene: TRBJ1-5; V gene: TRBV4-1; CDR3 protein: CASSQDFAGNQPQHF
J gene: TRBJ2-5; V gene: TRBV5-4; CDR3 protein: CATRVRGGSSGETQYF
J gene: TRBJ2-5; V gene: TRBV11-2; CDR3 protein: CASSLASQETQYF